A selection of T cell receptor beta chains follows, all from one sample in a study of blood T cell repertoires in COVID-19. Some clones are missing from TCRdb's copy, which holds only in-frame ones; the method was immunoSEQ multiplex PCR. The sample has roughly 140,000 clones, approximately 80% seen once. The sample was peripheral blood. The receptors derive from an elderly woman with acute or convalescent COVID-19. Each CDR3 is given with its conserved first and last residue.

CASSQVTGGETQYF,TRBV4-3,TRBJ2-5
CASSLGTGVNTEAFF,TRBV5-1,TRBJ1-1
CAWDPQGAEAFF,TRBV30,TRBJ1-1
CASSSLGPHGSSLFF,TRBV6-5,TRBJ2-2
CASRFSGTGASPLHF,TRBV14,TRBJ1-6
CASMRGPGDTIYF,TRBV6-5,TRBJ1-3
CASSSDNSPLHF,TRBV5-1,TRBJ1-6
CASSLAETLYNEQFF,TRBV7-9,TRBJ2-1
CASSLSVGLAGHNEQFF,TRBV27,TRBJ2-1
CASSLQGIADTQYF,TRBV11-2,TRBJ2-3
CASSQQGAGMGYTF,TRBV19,TRBJ1-2
CASSLEVGAITDTQYF,TRBV5-1,TRBJ2-3
CASSLGDRGYGYTF,TRBV5-1,TRBJ1-2
CASSSTGGTANEKLFF,TRBV5-8,TRBJ1-4
CASSKGFAVNTEAFF,TRBV7-9,TRBJ1-1
CASSSVRQGTSYEQYF,TRBV27,TRBJ2-7
CASTRNTGELFF,TRBV19,TRBJ2-2
CASSMDSWTGGYTF,TRBV2,TRBJ1-2
CASSLTGDTGELFF,TRBV11-2,TRBJ2-2
CASSFYSNQPQHF,TRBV12-3/TRBV12-4,TRBJ1-5
CASSFGGFDSPLHF,TRBV27,TRBJ1-6
CASSRSGNDNEQFF,TRBV7-6,TRBJ2-1
CASSPEHWNTEAFF,TRBV18,TRBJ1-1
CASSLDPVTGLYEQYF,TRBV11-2,TRBJ2-7
CASINPRDLNTEAFF,TRBV28,TRBJ1-1
CASIGLGTDTQYF,TRBV19,TRBJ2-3
CASSAGQSSGNTIYF,TRBV7-7,TRBJ1-3
CASSLHQGESDQPQHF,TRBV4-2,TRBJ1-5